These 20 T cell receptor beta chains were all obtained from the same sample, sequenced in a study of CD8 T cells in Susac syndrome. Random-hexamer reverse transcription was applied to about 0.45 to 1 ug RNA. TCRdb ran MiXCR on the immunoSEQ multiplex PCR reads and lists one entry per CDR3 protein. The data hold roughly 120,000 distinct CDR3 sequences, with around 94% observed a single time. Specimen: CD4+ T cells from PBMCs. Receptors originate from a human donor with multiple sclerosis.

V is TRBV12-3 or TRBV12-4 and J is TRBJ2-7, with D perhaps matching TRBD2 (5 bases). The CDR3 is 15 amino acids. The V gene lost 3 bases and the J gene lost 1 base, with 13 bases spanning the gap. The CDR3: CASSLDPGTSYEQYF. DNA of the CDR3: TGTGCCAGCAGTTTGGATCCGGGAACTTCCTACGAGCAGTACTTC.

The chain couples TRBV4-2 to TRBJ2-7, with TRBD2 matching over 12 bases. The germline CDR1 and CDR2 sequences are LGHNA and YNFKEQ. After removal of 2 bases from V and 6 bases from J, the junction contained 11 bases not matched to a gene. The length of the CDR3 is 17 residues. DNA for the CDR3: TGTGCCAGCAGCCAACACACTTTGACTAGCGGGGGATCCGAGCAGTACTTC. This sequence encodes CASSQHTLTSGGSEQYF.

The chain has TRBV7-2 and TRBJ2-5; D not resolved. V lost 2 bases and J 5 bases, leaving 9 bases between the germline ends. The CDR3 is 13 residues long. Germline CDR1 and CDR2: SGHTA and FQGNSA. As DNA, the CDR3 is TGTGCCAGCAGCTTAAGTCATGCGGAGACCCAGTACTTC. Amino acid sequence: CASSLSHAETQYF. The entire variable domain, with the rest obtained from reference TRBV7-2 and TRBJ2-5, is as follows: GAGVSQSPSNKVTEKGKDVELRCDPISGHTALYWYRQSLGQGLEFLIYFQGNSAPDKSGLPSDRFSAERTGGSVSTLTIQRTQQEDSAVYLCASSLSHAETQYFGPGTRLLVL.

This clonotype showed up just once. The J gene is TRBJ1-1, the V gene TRBV30, with D perhaps matching TRBD1 (5 bases). Trimming shortened V by 4 bases and J by 4 bases, and 16 bases separated the two germline ends. This CDR3 comprises 14 residues. From germline, CDR1 is GTSNPN and CDR2 SVGIG (reference sequence). The CDR3 DNA follows: TGTGCCTGGATTCTCCCCTGGGGGGGCACTGAAGCTTTCTTT. Protein product: CAWILPWGGTEAFF. The whole variable domain, remainder taken from reference TRBV30 and TRBJ1-1, is SQTIHQWPATLVQPVGSPLSLECTVEGTSNPNLYWYRQAAGRGLQLLFYSVGIGQISSEVPQNLSASRPQDRQFILSSKKLLLSDSGFYLCAWILPWGGTEAFFGQGTRLTVV.

The V and J genes are TRBV25-1 and TRBJ2-3; no clear D. CDR3 length: 14 amino acids. V was pared by 5 bases and J by 6 bases, with 15 bases between. Germline V CDR1 and CDR2: MGHDK, SYGVNS. The CDR3 bases are TGTGCCAGCAGTCAAAAGTTCACACGGGATACGCAGTATTTT. It encodes CASSQKFTRDTQYF.

The rearrangement uses TRBV12-3 or TRBV12-4 and TRBJ1-2, with 7 nucleotides matching TRBD1. The CDR3 has 15 amino acids. After removal of 1 base from V and 5 bases from J, the junction contained 7 bases not matched to a gene. CDR3 nucleotide sequence: TGTGCCAGCAGTTTAGTAGGGGGCGGACTTTATGGCTACACCTTC. Its protein product is CASSLVGGGLYGYTF.

Only one count was recorded for this clonotype. The gene calls are TRBV3-1 and TRBJ1-1; maybe TRBD1 (5 bases). The germline V and J ends were trimmed by 3 bases and 6 bases, with 8 bases remaining between them. Germline V gives CDR1 LGHDT, CDR2 YNNKEL (reference sequence). This CDR3 region has 12 residues. The CDR3: CASSHQGPEAFF. The CDR3 DNA reads TGTGCCAGCAGCCACCAGGGTCCTGAAGCTTTCTTT.

The V and J genes are TRBV5-1 and TRBJ2-2; perhaps TRBD2 as D (5 bases). V lost 0 bases and J 4 bases, leaving 10 bases between the germline ends. The germline V gene has CDR1 SGHRS and CDR2 YFSETQ. This CDR3 contains 15 residues. The CDR3 bases are TGCGCCAGCAGCTTGGGGGGAGTTGCCACCGGGGAGCTGTTTTTT. It encodes CASSLGGVATGELFF. Filled out from reference TRBV5-1 and TRBJ2-2, the complete variable domain reads KAGVTQTPRYLIKTRGQQVTLSCSPISGHRSVSWYQQTPGQGLQFLFEYFSETQRNKGNFPGRFSGRQFSNSRSEMNVSTLELGDSALYLCASSLGGVATGELFFGEGSRLTVL.

This clonotype was seen only once. This chain uses TRBV7-3 with TRBJ2-6, with 9 bases lining up with TRBD1. Trimming cost V 5 bases and J 2 bases; bases outside gene matches: 4. CDR1 is SGHTA and CDR2 is FQGTGA in the germline V gene. CDR3 length equals 16 residues. CDR3 protein: CASSERQGAGANVLTF. The CDR3 DNA reads as TGTGCCAGCAGCGAAAGACAGGGGGCTGGGGCCAACGTCCTGACTTTC. The full variable domain, its missing parts supplied by reference TRBV7-3 and TRBJ2-6, is GAGVSQTPSNKVTEKGKYVELRCDPISGHTALYWYRQSLGQGPEFLIYFQGTGAADDSGLPNDRFFAVRPEGSVSTLKIQRTERGDSAVYLCASSERQGAGANVLTFGAGSRLTVL.

J is TRBJ1-1 and V is TRBV5-6; D call uncertain. Germline V gene data show CDR1 as SGHDT and CDR2 as YYEEEE. V lost 1 base to trimming and J lost 5 bases, with 3 bases between them. The CDR3 is 11 residues long. In nucleotides, the CDR3 is TGTGCCAGCAGCTTGATAACTGAAGCTTTCTTT. Translating gives CASSLITEAFF.

V gene TRBV10-3 combines with J gene TRBJ2-1; TRBD2 matches 14 bases. The CDR3 consists of 16 residues. Per the germline V gene, CDR1 is ENHRY and CDR2 is SYGVKD. Germline trimming cut 5 bases from V and 8 bases from J; bases unmatched to any gene: 8. The DNA for the CDR3 is TGTGCCATCAGTCCGGCGGGGACTAGCGGGAGTGATGAGCAGTTCTTC. Translating it yields CAISPAGTSGSDEQFF.

The chain is built from TRBV30 and TRBJ1-5; no firm D call. Germline V gene lookup returns CDR1 GTSNPN and CDR2 SVGIG (reference sequence). The CDR3 totals 14 residues. V lost 0 bases and J 4 bases, leaving 10 bases between the germline ends. The CDR3 reads CAWSVVAENQPQHF. CDR3 nucleotides: TGTGCCTGGAGTGTAGTGGCAGAGAATCAGCCCCAGCATTTT.

The chain uses TRBV25-1 and TRBJ2-7; D tentatively reads TRBD1 or TRBD2 (5 bases each). Germline CDR1 is MGHDK and CDR2 is SYGVNS. The V and J ends lost 6 bases and 7 bases respectively, with 16 bases between them. The CDR3 is 13 residues long. The CDR3 region is CASRRGALGEQYF. CDR3 nucleotides: TGTGCCAGCAGGAGAGGGGCGTTAGGGGAGCAGTACTTC.

The chain combines TRBV12-3 or TRBV12-4 with TRBJ2-2; D unresolved. The CDR3 extends over 14 amino acids. V lost 0 bases and J 1 base, leaving 3 bases between the germline ends. For the CDR3, the DNA is TGTGCCAGCAGTTTAGCCCAGAACACCGGGGAGCTGTTTTTT. Translated: CASSLAQNTGELFF.

The chain recombines TRBV2 with TRBJ2-2; 9 bases agree with TRBD1. Trimming took 6 bases from V and 4 from J; bases not matched to a gene: 3. The CDR3 has 14 residues. Germline CDR1 SNHLY, CDR2 FYNNEI. CDR3: CASRRQGGTGELFF. Here the CDR3 DNA reads TGTGCCAGCAGGAGACAGGGGGGCACCGGGGAGCTGTTTTTT.

The chain is built from TRBV2 and TRBJ2-2; 12 bases match TRBD2. After removal of 6 bases from V and 9 bases from J, the junction contained 5 bases not matched to a gene. Germline loops: CDR1 SNHLY, CDR2 FYNNEI. The CDR3 loop spans 14 amino acids. CDR3 sequence reads: CASRPTSGSRELFF. CDR3 DNA sequence: TGTGCCAGCAGACCGACTAGCGGGAGCAGGGAGCTGTTTTTT.

The V and J genes are TRBV5-4 and TRBJ2-4, with TRBD2 matching 9 bases. In germline, CDR1 is SGHNT, CDR2 YYREEE (reference sequence). V lost 0 bases and J lost 5; bases outside the gene matches: 3. The CDR3 runs 15 residues. The CDR3: CASSLEGTSQNIQYF. The CDR3 region has the DNA TGTGCCAGCAGCTTGGAAGGGACTAGCCAAAACATTCAGTACTTC.

The chain is built from TRBV18 and TRBJ2-3; a weak D match, TRBD1 (7 bases). This CDR3 is 18 amino acids long. Per the germline V gene, CDR1 is KGHSH and CDR2 is LQKENI. The V end lost 0 bases, the J end lost 1 base, and 17 bases lay between the germline ends. The CDR3 nucleotides are TGTGCCAGCTCACCACCGTCTTCAGGGGGGAATCGCACAGATACGCAGTATTTT. This sequence encodes CASSPPSSGGNRTDTQYF. Drawing the rest from reference TRBV18 and TRBJ2-3, the complete variable domain is NAGVMQNPRHLVRRRGQEARLRCSPMKGHSHVYWYRQLPEEGLKFMVYLQKENIIDESGMPKERFSAEFPKEGPSILRIQQVVRGDSAAYFCASSPPSSGGNRTDTQYFGPGTRLTVL.

The CDR3 loop is CASSLTGGPETQYF. The CDR3 DNA sequence: TGTGCCAGCAGCTTAACGGGGGGGCCAGAGACCCAGTACTTC. The chain carries TRBV7-2 and TRBJ2-5; 8 bases match TRBD2. After removal of 2 bases from V and 4 bases from J, the junction contained 3 bases not matched to a gene. The CDR3 loop spans 14 amino acids. Germline CDR1 SGHTA, CDR2 FQGNSA.

V gene TRBV19 combines with J gene TRBJ1-1, with a tentative D call TRBD1 (5 bases). Germline CDR1 reads LNHDA; CDR2 reads SQIVND (reference sequence). V was trimmed by 7 bases and J by 4 bases, leaving 13 bases between them. The CDR3 runs 13 residues. The CDR3 loop reads CASTGPQSTEAFF. The CDR3 nucleotides read TGTGCCAGTACGGGGCCGCAGAGCACTGAAGCTTTCTTT.